A single sample is the source of the 17 T cell receptor beta chains below, sequenced in a study of glioma-infiltrating T cells. Amplification of TCR alpha and beta CDR3 regions from RNA used iRepertoire nested multiplex PCR. Using its own MiXCR run on the multiplex PCR reads, TCRdb lists one record per CDR3 protein. The profile shows under 200,000 distinct CDR3 sequences, about 47% of them singletons. What was sequenced was glioma tissue, nonneoplastic brain tissue, or PBMCs (not recorded which). The source is a human donor with low-grade glioma or glioblastoma, undergoing nonglioma brain surgery, or in good health (not recorded which).

This clonotype was picked up many times. The chain is built from TRBV6-1 and TRBJ2-5, with D hard to call. In germline, CDR1 is MNHNS, CDR2 SASEGT. V lost 1 base, J lost 6 bases, and 0 bases lay in between. The CDR3 totals 10 residues. CDR3 nucleotides: TGTGCCAGCAGTGAAGAGACCCAGTACTTC. This gives the protein CASSEETQYF.

The V and J genes are TRBV20-1 and TRBJ1-1; D is undetermined. CDR1 is DFQATT, CDR2 SNEGSKA, per germline (reference sequence). This CDR3 comprises 11 residues. CDR3 in DNA: TGCAGGGGTGAAGGGAGCACTGAAGCTTTCTTT. Translating it yields CRGEGSTEAFF.

This clonotype came up many times. The CDR3 bases are TGCAGTGCTCTGACTAGCGCAAACCCCCCCTACAATGAGCAGTTCTTC. Its protein product is CSALTSANPPYNEQFF. This chain joins TRBV20-1 and TRBJ2-1; 8 nucleotides align to TRBD2. The CDR3 totals 16 residues. J gave up 2 bases and V 5 bases, and 11 bases lay outside the gene matches. Germline values: CDR1 DFQATT, CDR2 SNEGSKA (reference sequence).

A note on this clonotype: The conserved final phenylalanine or tryptophan is absent from the CDR3, which likely points to a read error. The chain is built from TRBV27 and TRBJ1-5; D gene uncertain. Germline CDR1 is MNHEY and CDR2 is SMNVEV (reference sequence). The CDR3 is 13 residues long. In DNA, the CDR3 is TGTGCCAGCAAAGGGATACTGAATCAGCCACAGCATCTT. Translated: CASKGILNQPQHL.

A remark on this clonotype: This may arise from a read error, as a much more abundant clone is one base away. The chain couples TRBV4-2 to TRBJ2-5; D assignment may be TRBD1 or TRBD2 (5 bases each). This CDR3 is built from 17 residues. Germline V gene lookup returns CDR1 LGHNA and CDR2 YNFKEQ. The germline V and J ends were trimmed by 4 bases and 2 bases, with 20 bases remaining between them. The CDR3 protein is CASSPILGEKTQETQYF. DNA of the CDR3: TGTGCCAGCAGCCCAATCCTGGGGGAGAAGACGCAAGAGACCCAGTACTTC.

The rearrangement joins TRBV5-1 to TRBJ2-5, with 7 positions matching TRBD2. V shed 3 bases and J 4 bases; nucleotides not matched to a gene: 12. The length of the CDR3 is 16 residues. Per the germline V gene, CDR1 is SGHRS and CDR2 is YFSETQ. The CDR3, as DNA: TGCGCCAGCAGCTCGCCGGGTGGGAGGGCCGCAGAGACCCAGTACTTC. This codes for CASSSPGGRAAETQYF.

Regarding this clonotype: An end of the junction does not agree with germline; a read error may underlie this. The chain employs TRBV20-1 and TRBJ1-4; D not resolved. The CDR3 sequence is 15 residues long. Per the germline V gene, CDR1 is DFQATT and CDR2 is SNEGSKA (reference sequence). The CDR3 here is CSARTATNYNEKVFF. The CDR3 bases are TGCAGTGCTAGGACTGCGACCAATTATAATGAAAAAGTGTTTTTT.

The chain carries TRBV27 and TRBJ2-3, with a weak D call TRBD1 (5 bases). CDR3 length: 15 amino acids. V gave up 4 bases and J gave up 5 bases, with 16 bases separating them. From germline, CDR1 is MNHEY and CDR2 SMNVEV (reference sequence). The CDR3 sequence: CASSSWGPGIDTQYF. CDR3 coding DNA: TGTGCCAGCAGTTCCTGGGGCCCGGGCATAGATACGCAGTATTTT.

To note about this clonotype: A much more abundant neighbour one base away suggests this may be a read error. The chain combines TRBV5-8 with TRBJ2-3; D might be TRBD1 (6 bases). The CDR3 is 13 amino acids. V was pared by 4 bases and J by 7 bases, with 13 bases between. Germline CDR1 SGHTS, CDR2 YDEGEE. CDR3 amino acids: CASSLHRVHTQYF. The CDR3 DNA sequence: TGTGCCAGCAGCCTCCACAGGGTCCATACGCAGTATTTT.

As for this clonotype: The junction departs from germline at one end; a sequencing error may be responsible. This chain links TRBV27 with TRBJ1-6; D is undetermined. The CDR3 is 14 amino acids. Germline V gene sequence: CDR1 MNHEY, CDR2 SMNVEV (reference sequence). In DNA form, the CDR3 reads TGTGCCAGAAGTTCGGTGAAGGACCTTTCACCCGTCCACTTT. Protein: CARSSVKDLSPVHF.

This clonotype was seen many times. The chain recombines TRBV20-1 with TRBJ2-1, with D perhaps TRBD2 (6 bases). The CDR3 is 13 amino acids. CDR1 is DFQATT, CDR2 SNEGSKA, per germline (reference sequence). Deletions cut 6 bases from V and 8 bases from J, with 17 bases between. For the CDR3, the DNA is TGCAGTGCCCAACCGGGACTCGCCTATGAGCAGTTCTTC. Translation: CSAQPGLAYEQFF.

Comments on this clonotype: It may be a read error: a sequence one base away is much more abundant. This chain connects TRBV19 to TRBJ1-1; D may be TRBD1 (6 bases). Germline V gives CDR1 LNHDA, CDR2 SQIVND (reference sequence). There are 15 residues in the CDR3. The CDR3 protein is CARAIPGHPNTEALF. The CDR3 nucleotides are TGTGCCAGAGCGATACCGGGACATCCGAACACTGAAGCTTTATTT.

The chain carries TRBV7-6 and TRBJ2-1; the match to TRBD2 covers 11 bases. Unmatched junction bases numbered 18, after V lost 5 bases and J lost 0 bases. The germline gives CDR1 SGHVS, CDR2 FNYEAQ. The CDR3 covers 21 residues. CDR3 sequence: CASSPPGTSGHLKNSYNEQFF. CDR3 nucleotides: TGTGCCAGCAGCCCTCCCGGGACTAGCGGCCACCTTAAAAACTCCTACAATGAGCAGTTCTTC.

The table lists this clonotype with a few counts. The rearrangement joins TRBV2 to TRBJ2-1, with 9 positions matching TRBD2. Germline V gene lookup returns CDR1 SNHLY and CDR2 FYNNEI. The CDR3 runs to 15 residues. With 3 bases clipped from V and 2 bases from J, the junction kept 2 bases outside the gene matches. The CDR3 reads CASSEASGTYNEQFF. In nucleotides, the CDR3 is TGTGCCAGCAGTGAGGCTAGCGGGACCTACAATGAGCAGTTCTTC.

This clonotype has a count of ten or more. The chain combines TRBV28 with TRBJ1-5, with 10 bases lining up with TRBD1. The V and J ends lost 3 bases and 7 bases, in that order; junction bases with no gene match: 3. The CDR3 loop spans 14 amino acids. The germline gives CDR1 MDHEN, CDR2 SYDVKM. The CDR3 coding sequence is TGTGCCAGCAGTTTTTGGACAGGGGGACAGCCCCAGCATTTT. This sequence encodes CASSFWTGGQPQHF.

The chain couples TRBV12-3 or TRBV12-4 to TRBJ1-1; D remains ambiguous. The CDR3 extends over 15 amino acids. Deletions cut 3 bases from V and 2 bases from J, with 13 bases between. CDR3 nucleotide sequence: TGTGCCAGCAGTTTGAGGGAGTGGGGTAACACTGAAGCTTTCTTT. Protein product: CASSLREWGNTEAFF.

With regard to this clonotype: Since a much larger clone is just one base distant, this may be a read error. The rearrangement uses TRBV4-1 and TRBJ2-1; the D is unclear. Germline V gives CDR1 MGHRA, CDR2 YSYEKL. Between the trimmed V and J ends, which lost 1 base and 6 bases, there was a span of 10 bases. The CDR3 runs to 14 residues. CDR3 nucleotides: TGCGCCAGCAGCCAAGTATGGGCCGGCAATGAGCAGTTCTTC. Its translation is CASSQVWAGNEQFF.